This T cell receptor beta chain was found in a study of OX40 agonist ivuxolimab in advanced cancers. Across the whole study: Those treated in dose escalation had hepatocellular carcinoma, melanoma, renal cell cancer or head and neck cancer.

Germline V gives CDR1 MNHEY, CDR2 SMNVEV (reference sequence). Germline trimming cut 2 bases from V and 9 bases from J; bases unmatched to any gene: 6. The length of the CDR3 is 16 residues. Findings and limits, study-wide: Among the lowest peripheral clonal expansion occurred in 0.1-3.0 mg/kg partial responders.

Sequenced by immunoSEQ multiplex PCR; TCRdb stores in-frame clones only, minus some. The data hold over 90,000 clones, with 90% observed a single time. A remark on this clone: Its cognate antigen is unknown.

The sample was CD4+ or CD8+ T cells sorted from blood, taken in a trial of the OX40 agonist ivuxolimab. The sequence came from an adult with an advanced solid tumor such as melanoma, head and neck, liver or kidney cancer. The chain has TRBV27 and TRBJ2-2, with 13 bases aligning to TRBD2. The CDR3, as DNA: TGTGCCAGCAGTTTAATCCCGGGACTAGCGGGGCGGGAGCTGTTTTTT. Translated, it gives CASSLIPGLAGRELFF.